What follows are 5 T cell receptor beta chains derived from one specimen sequenced in a study of blood T cell repertoires in COVID-19. Libraries were prepared by immunoSEQ multiplex PCR; TCRdb keeps only in-frame clonotypes and omits some of them. The sample lists 190,000 or so clones, approximately 87% seen once, with 0.88% in the top ten. The sequenced material came from peripheral blood. The receptor source for this set is a woman younger than 30 who had recovered from COVID-19.

V gene TRBV9 combines with J gene TRBJ1-4, with D possibly TRBD1 on 5 matching bases. The V end lost 2 bases, the J end lost 3 bases, and 11 bases lay between the germline ends. The length of the CDR3 is 15 residues. Germline assignment: CDR1 SGDLS and CDR2 YYNGEE. Here the CDR3 reads CASSVGGLANEKLFF. For the CDR3, the DNA is TGTGCCAGCAGCGTGGGGGGTCTGGCTAATGAAAAACTGTTTTTT.

This rearrangement joins TRBV7-9 to TRBJ2-1; 12 nucleotides match TRBD2. The V gene's germline CDR1 is SEHNR and CDR2 FQNEAQ (reference sequence). V lost 4 bases and J lost 8; bases outside the gene matches: 6. This CDR3 region has 15 residues. The CDR3 DNA reads as TGTGCCAGCAGCTCGACTAGCGGGAGTTTCGATGAGCAGTTCTTC. Residues: CASSSTSGSFDEQFF. Looking up the rest from reference TRBV7-9 and TRBJ2-1 gives the full variable domain: DTGVSQNPRHKITKRGQNVTFRCDPISEHNRLYWYRQTLGQGPEFLTYFQNEAQLEKSRLLSDRFSAERPKGSFSTLEIQRTEQGDSAMYLCASSSTSGSFDEQFFGPGTRLTVL.

CDR3 DNA sequence: TGCGCCAGCAGCTTACTACCTTGGTCCAGCAATCAGCCCCAGCATTTT. Encoded protein: CASSLLPWSSNQPQHF. The chain combines TRBV5-1 with TRBJ1-5; D is undetermined. Looked up from germline, CDR1 is SGHRS and CDR2 is YFSETQ. With 2 bases removed from V and 1 base from J, the gap between germline ends came to 13 bases. This CDR3 has 16 amino acids.

The rearrangement uses TRBV6-5 and TRBJ1-2; D remains unclear. Germline V gene data show CDR1 as MNHEY and CDR2 as SVGAGI. V lost 2 bases, J lost 4 bases, and 17 bases lay in between. CDR3 length equals 16 residues. The CDR3, as DNA: TGTGCCAGCAGTTACGATAGAGGGCAGCCTGGCTATGGCTACACCTTC. This gives the protein CASSYDRGQPGYGYTF.

The chain recombines TRBV6-5 with TRBJ2-3; 8 bases map to TRBD2. V shed 1 base and J 3 bases; nucleotides not matched to a gene: 3. This CDR3 has 15 amino acids. Germline loops: CDR1 MNHEY, CDR2 SVGAGI. The CDR3 here is CASSYLGGGTDTQYF. CDR3 DNA sequence: TGTGCCAGCAGTTACTTGGGCGGGGGGACAGATACGCAGTATTTT.